This is a list of T cell receptor beta chains from one sample in a study of cytotoxic CD8 clonotypes in ibrutinib-treated CLL. The assay was immunoSEQ multiplex PCR, and TCRdb's table has in-frame clones only and misses some. The profile covers 110,000 to 150,000 clones, with 75% to 85% appearing a single time and roughly 12% taken by the ten largest. This specimen was PBMCs, taken after 12 months of ibrutinib treatment. The receptors originated from a human donor with chronic lymphocytic leukemia. Each CDR3 is given with its conserved first and last residue. Each record gives: V gene, CDR3 protein.

>TRBV4-3
CASSQDPGLAGLTDTQYF
>TRBV27
CASSLSGIGYGYTF
>TRBV5-1
CASSLRADQETQYF
>TRBV6-5
CASSYSGQGGEKLFF
>TRBV18
CASSPDRGKQYF
>TRBV4-1
CASSQVRVGLDTQYF
>TRBV7-2
CASSLVGLADRSYNEQFF
>TRBV6-6
CASSYQGSQEEETQYF
>TRBV25-1
CASSVTMNTEAFF
>TRBV28
CASSLLVGGYTF
>TRBV11-2
CASSLPGLTYNEQFF
>TRBV6-6
CASRTSGSSNTGELFF
>TRBV7-9
CASSLDFLGAEAFF
>TRBV27
CASSTMRRAVGEKLFF
>TRBV14
CASSLAYGDSYEQYF
>TRBV11-2
CASSALSGTFYEQYF
>TRBV7-2
CASSPNLEQYF
>TRBV6-5
CASSYSNRGYTF
>TRBV5-6
CASSRTSGNEQFF
>TRBV5-5
CASSLFSARGSYEQYF
>TRBV11-2
CASSTPRDRGYGYTF
>TRBV5-1
CASSLVPPTTSGVEDTQYF
>TRBV15
CATTTGNYGYTF
>TRBV14
CASNSGTGGRETQYF
>TRBV7-6
CASSSERGLHETQYF
>TRBV18
CASSPMVGGPDTQYF
>TRBV4-2
CASSQDLGATGNTIYF
>TRBV4-1
CASSQDRARGRLSGNTIYF
>TRBV7-2
CASSADNADTQYF
>TRBV7-8
CASSFSGTSGTREGTGELFF
>TRBV18
CASSPAQGTAGNTIYF